This T cell receptor (beta chain) was documented in a study of Tregs in tolerant kidney transplant recipients. Looked up from germline, CDR1 is SGHRS and CDR2 is YFSETQ. V lost 0 bases, J lost 0 bases, and 15 bases lay in between. This CDR3 contains 17 residues. Here immunoSEQ multiplex PCR was the method, and the copy in TCRdb shows in-frame clones only, minus some. The repertoire has over 50,000 clones, around 83% of them found once; the top ten carry 4.5% to 6.5%. Unstimulated Tregs (CD4+CD25+CD127-) and CD4+CD25- non-Tregs were sorted from PBMCs. The sample taken for sequencing was CD4+ T cells from blood. This chain links TRBV5-1 with TRBJ1-2; D remains ambiguous. The source of this sequence is a human donor in good health. The CDR3 is CASSLGRRGIANYGYTF. CDR3 DNA: TGCGCCAGCAGCTTGGGAAGAAGAGGGATCGCTAACTATGGCTACACCTTC.